This entry concerns a single T cell receptor beta chain. Generated by immunoSEQ multiplex PCR, the TCRdb table keeps only in-frame clones and is missing some. The sample lists about 300,000 clones, around 88% occurring once. These data are taken from a study of blood T cell repertoires in COVID-19. Turning to the study itself: Collection of acute and convalescent COVID-19 samples took place in the United States, Italy and Spain. Sample material is recorded as cDNA or gDNA derived from T cells, B-cell-depleted T cells, or PBMCs.

Seattle researchers signed up patients amid active infection and tracked them longitudinally. This sequence originates from a woman under 40 with COVID-19, enrolled during active disease. The sequencing input was peripheral blood.

The CDR3 region is CASGILGTGGSGANVLTF. CDR3 DNA sequence: TGTGCCAGCGGGATTCTCGGGACAGGGGGCTCTGGGGCCAACGTCCTGACTTTC. V and J are TRBV28 and TRBJ2-6; TRBD1 matches 11 bases. The CDR3 runs to 18 residues. Germline CDR1 and CDR2: MDHEN and SYDVKM. Unmatched junction bases numbered 9, after V lost 8 bases and J lost 0 bases.